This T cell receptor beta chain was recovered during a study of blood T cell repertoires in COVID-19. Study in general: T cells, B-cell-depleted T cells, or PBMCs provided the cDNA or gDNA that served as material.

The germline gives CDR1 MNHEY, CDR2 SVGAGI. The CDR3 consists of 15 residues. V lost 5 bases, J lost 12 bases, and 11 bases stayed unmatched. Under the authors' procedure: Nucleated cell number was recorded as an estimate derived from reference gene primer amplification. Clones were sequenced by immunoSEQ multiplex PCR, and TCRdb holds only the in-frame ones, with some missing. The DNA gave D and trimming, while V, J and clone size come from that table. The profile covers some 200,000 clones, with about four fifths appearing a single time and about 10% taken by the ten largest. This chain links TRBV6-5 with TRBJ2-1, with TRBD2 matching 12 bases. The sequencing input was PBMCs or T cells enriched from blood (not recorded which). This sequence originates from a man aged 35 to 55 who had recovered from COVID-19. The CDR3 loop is CASSHSTSGSGGQFF. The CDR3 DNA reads TGTGCCAGCAGTCATTCGACTAGCGGGAGTGGAGGGCAGTTCTTC.